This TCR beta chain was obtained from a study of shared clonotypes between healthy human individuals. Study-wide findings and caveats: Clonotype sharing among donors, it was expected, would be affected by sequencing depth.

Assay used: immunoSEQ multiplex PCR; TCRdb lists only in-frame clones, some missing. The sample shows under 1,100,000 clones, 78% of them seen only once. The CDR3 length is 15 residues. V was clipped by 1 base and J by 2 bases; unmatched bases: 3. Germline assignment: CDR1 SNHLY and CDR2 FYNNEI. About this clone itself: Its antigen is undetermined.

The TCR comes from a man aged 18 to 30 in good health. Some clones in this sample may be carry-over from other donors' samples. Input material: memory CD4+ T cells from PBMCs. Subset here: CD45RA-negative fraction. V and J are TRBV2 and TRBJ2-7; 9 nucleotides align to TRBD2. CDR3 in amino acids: CASSEVLAGPYEQYF. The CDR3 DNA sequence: TGTGCCAGCAGTGAAGTCCTAGCGGGACCCTACGAGCAGTACTTC.